This T cell receptor beta chain stems from a study of blood T cells in healthy people across ages. A sample-barcoded 5' primer and a J-beta primer mix were used in a second PCR of about 6 to 12 cycles. TCRdb itself ran the 5' RACE reads through MiXCR, one entry per CDR3 protein. This sample has 1.5 million to 2 million distinct CDR3 sequences; roughly 43% occur once, and the top ten carry 23%. Findings of the study overall: Estimated diversity across one million T cells was deemed an underestimate.

Points on this clonotype: Its antigen remains unidentified.

Germline trimming cut 0 bases from V and 6 bases from J; bases unmatched to any gene: 4. CDR3 length: 15 amino acids. Germline CDR1 is SNHLY and CDR2 is FYNNEI. The chain is built from TRBV2 and TRBJ1-1, with 10 bases fitting TRBD1. The sequencing input was blood. The clonotype originates from a human donor in good health. CDR3 in DNA: TGTGCCAGCAGTGAAGCGGTGGACAGGGGGTCTGAAGCTTTCTTT. Encoded protein: CASSEAVDRGSEAFF.